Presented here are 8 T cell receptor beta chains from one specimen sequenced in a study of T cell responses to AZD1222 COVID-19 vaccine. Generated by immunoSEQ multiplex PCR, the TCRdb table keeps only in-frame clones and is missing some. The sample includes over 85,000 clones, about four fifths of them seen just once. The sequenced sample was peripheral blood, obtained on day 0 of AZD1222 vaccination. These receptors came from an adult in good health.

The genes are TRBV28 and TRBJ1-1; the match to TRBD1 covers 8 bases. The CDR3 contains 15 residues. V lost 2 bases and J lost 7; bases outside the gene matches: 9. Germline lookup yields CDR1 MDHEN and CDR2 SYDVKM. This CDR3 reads CASSLGGRGRFEAFF. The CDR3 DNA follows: TGTGCCAGCAGTTTAGGCGGCAGGGGGCGGTTTGAAGCTTTCTTT. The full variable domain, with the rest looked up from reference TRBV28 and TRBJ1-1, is DVKVTQSSRYLVKRTGEKVFLECVQDMDHENMFWYRQDPGLGLRLIYFSYDVKMKEKGDIPEGYSVSREKKERFSLILESASTNQTSMYLCASSLGGRGRFEAFFGQGTRLTVV.

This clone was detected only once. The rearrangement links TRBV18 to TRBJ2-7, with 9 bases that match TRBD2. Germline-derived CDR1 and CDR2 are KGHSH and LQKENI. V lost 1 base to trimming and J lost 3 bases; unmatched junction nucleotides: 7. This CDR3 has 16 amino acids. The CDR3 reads CASSPRASGTVYEQYF. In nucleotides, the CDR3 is TGTGCCAGCTCACCACGGGCTAGCGGGACCGTCTACGAGCAGTACTTC.

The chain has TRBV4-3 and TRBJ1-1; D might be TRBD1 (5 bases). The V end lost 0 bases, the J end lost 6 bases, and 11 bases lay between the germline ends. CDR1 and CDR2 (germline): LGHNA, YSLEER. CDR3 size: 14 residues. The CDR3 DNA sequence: TGCGCCAGCAGCCAAGATAGGGGAGGTCCTGAAGCTTTCTTT. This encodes CASSQDRGGPEAFF.

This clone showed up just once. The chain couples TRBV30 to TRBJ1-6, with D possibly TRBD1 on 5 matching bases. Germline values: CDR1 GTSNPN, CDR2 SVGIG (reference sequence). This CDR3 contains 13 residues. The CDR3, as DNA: TGTGCGCGTCGGGGGGAAGGAAATTCACCCCTCCACTTT. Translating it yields CARRGEGNSPLHF.

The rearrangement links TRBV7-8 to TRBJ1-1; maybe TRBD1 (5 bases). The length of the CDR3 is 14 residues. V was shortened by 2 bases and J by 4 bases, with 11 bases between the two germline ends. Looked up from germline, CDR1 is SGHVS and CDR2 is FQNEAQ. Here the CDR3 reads CASSLNRGPTEAFF. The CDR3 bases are TGTGCCAGCAGCTTAAATAGGGGACCCACTGAAGCTTTCTTT.

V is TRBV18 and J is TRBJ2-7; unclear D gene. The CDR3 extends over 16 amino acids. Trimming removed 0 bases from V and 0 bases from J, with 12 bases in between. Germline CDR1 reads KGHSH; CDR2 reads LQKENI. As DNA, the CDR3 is TGTGCCAGCTCACCACCGCTTCACGACCCCTCCTACGAGCAGTACTTC. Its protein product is CASSPPLHDPSYEQYF.

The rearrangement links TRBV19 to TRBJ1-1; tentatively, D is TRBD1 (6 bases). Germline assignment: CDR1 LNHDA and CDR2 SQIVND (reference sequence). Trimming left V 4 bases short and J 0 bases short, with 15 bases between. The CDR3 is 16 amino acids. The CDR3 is CASSTRLYRVNTEAFF. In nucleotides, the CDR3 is TGTGCCAGTAGTACTAGACTCTACAGGGTGAACACTGAAGCTTTCTTT.

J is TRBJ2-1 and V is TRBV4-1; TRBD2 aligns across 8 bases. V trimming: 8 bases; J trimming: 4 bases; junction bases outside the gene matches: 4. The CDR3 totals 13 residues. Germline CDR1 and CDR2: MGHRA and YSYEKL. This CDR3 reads CASGGGLYNEQFF. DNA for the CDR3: TGCGCCAGCGGCGGGGGGCTATACAATGAGCAGTTCTTC.